These 32 T cell receptor beta chains share one sample of origin, sequenced in a study of T-cell memory formation after mild COVID-19. Each CDR3 protein gets one entry after TCRdb re-called the 5' RACE reads with MiXCR. The sample lists around 410,000 distinct CDR3 sequences; less than 25% were seen once. Sequenced: PBMCs or a T cell subset sorted from them (not recorded which). These receptors all come from an adult woman who had mild COVID-19 (a few samples of this study predate the infection). Cell type and time point are not known.

The chain carries TRBV11-2 and TRBJ2-1, with 9 bases aligning to TRBD2. The length of the CDR3 is 17 residues. In germline, CDR1 is SGHAT, CDR2 FQNNGV. Germline trimming cut 5 bases from V and 8 bases from J; bases unmatched to any gene: 16. The CDR3 region has the DNA TGTGCCAGCAGCCCAATCAGGCGGCGGGGGGGCCCCTATGAGCAGTTCTTC. It is translated as CASSPIRRRGGPYEQFF.

This clonotype was seen more than once but under ten times. The chain uses TRBV12-3 or TRBV12-4 and TRBJ1-5; D ambiguous. This CDR3 contains 12 residues. V gave up 2 bases and J gave up 4 bases, with 3 bases separating them. The CDR3 bases are TGTGCCAGCAGTTTAACGAATCAGCCCCAGCATTTT. This sequence encodes CASSLTNQPQHF.

The rearrangement links TRBV9 to TRBJ2-3; TRBD1 might be the D (7 bases). This CDR3 has 15 amino acids. From germline, CDR1 is SGDLS and CDR2 YYNGEE. With 3 bases removed from V and 2 bases from J, the gap between germline ends came to 13 bases. The CDR3 bases are TGTGCCAGCAGCGGCGGGACAGTCCCCACAGATACGCAGTATTTT. As protein: CASSGGTVPTDTQYF.

The chain combines TRBV9 with TRBJ1-6, with a tentative D call TRBD1 (6 bases). The CDR3 contains 14 residues. The V gene's germline CDR1 is SGDLS and CDR2 YYNGEE. Trimming took off 3 bases at V and 6 bases at J, with 10 bases between the two ends. For the CDR3, the DNA is TGTGCCAGCAGCGCGTACAGGGCTAATTCACCCCTCCACTTT. Protein product: CASSAYRANSPLHF.

This clonotype was detected ten times or more. J is TRBJ1-1 and V is TRBV19; 8 bases match TRBD1. This CDR3 contains 13 residues. Trimming at V came to 2 bases and at J to 8 bases, leaving 4 bases not matched to a gene. The germline CDR1 and CDR2 sequences are LNHDA and SQIVND (reference sequence). The CDR3 here is CASSIQGAFEAFF. The DNA for the CDR3 is TGTGCCAGTAGTATACAGGGGGCCTTCGAAGCTTTCTTT.

This clonotype came up many times. This chain links TRBV5-1 with TRBJ2-7, with a weak D call TRBD1 (5 bases). CDR3 size: 17 residues. Per the germline V gene, CDR1 is SGHRS and CDR2 is YFSETQ. The V and J ends lost 3 bases and 0 bases respectively, with 19 bases between them. The CDR3 is CASSSYSHKGNSYEQYF. The CDR3 DNA follows: TGCGCCAGCAGCTCCTACAGCCACAAGGGGAACTCCTACGAGCAGTACTTC.

J is TRBJ2-5 and V is TRBV19, with 9 bases matching TRBD1. Germline CDR1 reads LNHDA; CDR2 reads SQIVND (reference sequence). V gave up 4 bases and J gave up 4 bases; unmatched junction bases: 7. The CDR3 consists of 15 residues. CDR3 sequence: CASSTSPGQGETQYF. The CDR3 bases are TGTGCCAGTAGTACTTCGCCGGGACAGGGAGAGACCCAGTACTTC.

V and J are TRBV6-1 and TRBJ1-6; D remains unclear. Trimming shortened V by 0 bases and J by 6 bases, and 12 bases separated the two germline ends. The CDR3 spans 16 residues. Germline V gene data show CDR1 as MNHNS and CDR2 as SASEGT. The CDR3 reads CASSEAVNSVNSPLHF. The CDR3 region has the DNA TGTGCCAGCAGTGAAGCGGTCAACTCGGTTAATTCACCCCTCCACTTT.

The rearrangement joins TRBV6-2 or TRBV6-3 to TRBJ2-2; D gene unclear. Germline values: CDR1 MNHEY, CDR2 SVGEGT. V lost 0 bases and J lost 9, with 11 bases in between. This CDR3 region has 14 residues. The CDR3 loop is CASSYSTSARELFF. The CDR3 nucleotides read TGTGCCAGCAGTTACTCGACGTCCGCGAGGGAGCTGTTTTTT.

This clonotype has just a few counts. One junction end does not reproduce the germline sequence, and a read error may be involved. The V call is TRBV20-1, the J call TRBJ2-4; D might be TRBD2 (7 bases). Germline loops: CDR1 DFQATT, CDR2 SNEGSKA (reference sequence). The CDR3 runs 14 residues. The CDR3 here is CSTRGRSGGAHKYF. DNA of the CDR3: TGCAGTACTAGGGGTCGGAGTGGGGGGGCCCATAAGTACTTC.

V gene TRBV7-6 combines with J gene TRBJ2-3; 14 nucleotides align to TRBD2. The junction had 6 bases not matched to a gene; V was cut back by 0 bases and J by 10 bases. There are 16 residues in the CDR3. Germline-derived CDR1 and CDR2 are SGHVS and FNYEAQ. The CDR3 DNA reads as TGTGCCAGCAGCTTAGCTGGGACTAGCGGGGGTTTGGCGCAGTATTTT. Translating it yields CASSLAGTSGGLAQYF.

This clonotype was recorded a few times. J is TRBJ2-1 and V is TRBV27; perhaps TRBD2 as D (5 bases). V lost 3 bases to trimming and J lost 2 bases, with 11 bases between them. Per the germline V gene, CDR1 is MNHEY and CDR2 is SMNVEV (reference sequence). The CDR3 is 15 residues long. The CDR3 sequence: CASSFEGRTYNEQFF. DNA for the CDR3: TGTGCCAGCAGTTTTGAGGGCCGGACCTACAATGAGCAGTTCTTC.

Written as DNA, the CDR3 is TGTGCCAGCAGTGACTCCGCTAGCGGGGTGAACACCGGGGAGCTGTTTTTT. The encoded protein is CASSDSASGVNTGELFF. This chain connects TRBV6-4 to TRBJ2-2, with 9 positions matching TRBD2. CDR1 and CDR2 (germline): MRHNA, SNTAGT. The CDR3 is 17 amino acids. V shed 0 bases and J 1 base; nucleotides not matched to a gene: 3.

This clonotype was seen a few times. The V and J genes are TRBV12-3 or TRBV12-4 and TRBJ1-4, with D maybe TRBD1 (5 bases). Trimming stripped 3 bases from V and 5 bases from J, with 13 bases between. The CDR3 runs 15 residues. Here the CDR3 reads CASSFSGTVNEKLFF. The CDR3 DNA reads TGTGCCAGCAGTTTCTCCGGGACGGTGAATGAAAAACTGTTTTTT.

This chain connects TRBV7-8 to TRBJ2-1, with D possibly matching TRBD1 (6 bases). CDR3 length: 15 residues. Germline CDR1 is SGHVS and CDR2 is FQNEAQ. V lost 5 bases and J lost 5, with 16 bases in between. CDR3 in amino acids: CASSLTRQADNEQFF. The CDR3 region has the DNA TGTGCCAGCAGCCTTACTAGACAGGCTGACAATGAGCAGTTCTTC.

The V gene is TRBV24-1, the J gene TRBJ2-6; TRBD1 is a possible D gene (6 bases). This CDR3 has 15 residues. The V end was cut by 9 bases, the J end by 1 base, with 12 bases between. Germline CDR1 and CDR2: KGHDR and SFDVKD. The CDR3: CATGEGGSGANVLTF. In nucleotides, the CDR3 is TGTGCCACCGGCGAAGGGGGTTCTGGGGCCAACGTCCTGACTTTC.

A few counts support this clonotype. V usage is TRBV12-3 or TRBV12-4 and J usage is TRBJ2-5; 12 bases are shared with TRBD2. The J segment lost 4 bases and the V segment lost 6 bases, leaving 3 bases of the junction unmatched. The CDR3 consists of 14 residues. CDR3 nucleotides: TGTGCCAGCAGGGCTAGCGGGGGGGCAGAGACCCAGTACTTC. Its protein is CASRASGGAETQYF.

The chain is built from TRBV30 and TRBJ2-2; D is undetermined. V was cut by 0 bases and J by 6 bases, with 2 bases left in between. The CDR3 is 11 residues long. In germline, CDR1 is GTSNPN, CDR2 SVGIG (reference sequence). CDR3 in amino acids: CAWSVPGELFF. The CDR3 DNA is TGTGCCTGGAGTGTCCCCGGGGAGCTGTTTTTT.

The CDR3 DNA follows: TGTGCCAGCAGTAAACCAGGACAGAATCAGCCCCAGCATTTT. This sequence encodes CASSKPGQNQPQHF. The J gene is TRBJ1-5, the V gene TRBV6-5, with D possibly being TRBD1 (6 bases). Looked up from germline, CDR1 is MNHEY and CDR2 is SVGAGI. The CDR3 runs 14 residues. V dropped 5 bases and J dropped 4 bases, with 12 bases sitting between them.

This clonotype was observed a handful of times. The chain carries TRBV30 and TRBJ2-7, with 8 positions matching TRBD2. This CDR3 spans 15 amino acids. Per germline, CDR1 GTSNPN and CDR2 SVGIG (reference sequence). J lost 6 bases, V lost 2 bases, and 12 bases had no gene match. CDR3 sequence (DNA): TGTGCCTGGAGTCGAGACGGGACTAGTCTCCTCGAGCAGTACTTC. Amino acid sequence: CAWSRDGTSLLEQYF. Filled out from reference TRBV30 and TRBJ2-7, the complete variable domain reads SQTIHQWPATLVQPVGSPLSLECTVEGTSNPNLYWYRQAAGRGLQLLFYSVGIGQISSEVPQNLSASRPQDRQFILSSKKLLLSDSGFYLCAWSRDGTSLLEQYFGPGTRLTVT.

V gene TRBV24-1 combines with J gene TRBJ2-3, with 9 bases identical to TRBD1. V lost 0 bases to trimming and J lost 6 bases; unmatched junction nucleotides: 9. The CDR3 length is 17 residues. CDR1 is KGHDR, CDR2 SFDVKD, per germline. CDR3 protein: CATSDLSGTGITDTQYF. As DNA, the CDR3 is TGTGCCACCAGTGATTTGTCCGGGACAGGGATTACGGATACGCAGTATTTT.

This sequence joins TRBV29-1 and TRBJ2-7; TRBD1 might be the D (6 bases). Germline lookup yields CDR1 SQVTM and CDR2 ANQGSEA. The CDR3 loop spans 13 amino acids. The V end lost 4 bases, the J end lost 3 bases, and 13 bases lay between the germline ends. The CDR3 protein is CSVGETGYYEQYF. The CDR3 nucleotides read TGCAGCGTTGGAGAGACAGGATACTACGAGCAGTACTTC.

This sequence joins TRBV7-8 and TRBJ2-7; D is possibly TRBD2 (5 bases). Trimming removed 4 bases at V and 4 bases at J, with 11 bases between. The germline CDR1 and CDR2 sequences are SGHVS and FQNEAQ. CDR3 length: 13 residues. The CDR3 bases are TGTGCCAGCAGCTACCGGACGGGATACGAGCAGTACTTC. Translating it yields CASSYRTGYEQYF. The entire variable domain, with the rest obtained from reference TRBV7-8 and TRBJ2-7, is as follows: GAGVSQSPRYKVAKRGQDVALRCDPISGHVSLFWYQQALGQGPEFLTYFQNEAQLDKSGLPSDRFFAERPEGSVSTLKIQRTQQEDSAVYLCASSYRTGYEQYFGPGTRLTVT.

J is TRBJ1-1 and V is TRBV10-3; maybe TRBD1 (6 bases). The CDR3 consists of 13 residues. Germline-derived CDR1 and CDR2 are ENHRY and SYGVKD. Trimming pared 3 bases from V and 4 bases from J, leaving 9 bases between. The CDR3 sequence is CAISEAGVTEAFF. CDR3 DNA: TGTGCCATCAGTGAAGCAGGGGTCACTGAAGCTTTCTTT.

The chain couples TRBV20-1 to TRBJ2-5, with 9 nucleotides matching TRBD2. Germline CDR1 is DFQATT and CDR2 is SNEGSKA (reference sequence). This CDR3 has 17 amino acids. The trim removed 5 bases at V and 2 bases at J, leaving 15 bases unmatched. CDR3 amino acids: CSALNGLAPIVQETQYF. DNA for the CDR3: TGCAGTGCTCTCAACGGACTAGCGCCAATAGTACAAGAGACCCAGTACTTC.

The chain joins TRBV4-1 to TRBJ2-3; D is ambiguous. The CDR3 has 18 residues. Germline CDR1 reads MGHRA; CDR2 reads YSYEKL. The V gene lost 0 bases and the J gene lost 6 bases, with 22 bases spanning the gap. CDR3 in DNA: TGCGCCAGCAGCCAAGATACTCTCGGAGCTCCCCGCTTGGATACGCAGTATTTT. This codes for CASSQDTLGAPRLDTQYF.

This clonotype has only one observation. The chain recombines TRBV2 with TRBJ2-2; 9 bases are a match to TRBD1. The germline CDR1 and CDR2 sequences are SNHLY and FYNNEI. Trimming removed 5 bases from V and 3 bases from J; junction bases left unmatched: 7. The CDR3 extends over 16 amino acids. CDR3 DNA: TGTGCCAGCAGTCGTACAGGGGGCGCATACACCGGGGAGCTGTTTTTT. This gives the protein CASSRTGGAYTGELFF.

This clonotype has only a few counts. The CDR3 coding sequence is TGTGCCAGTAGTTTCGGACAGGGAAATTCACCCCTCCACTTT. This gives the protein CASSFGQGNSPLHF. The chain employs TRBV19 and TRBJ1-6; 8 bases map to TRBD1. Germline V gene sequence: CDR1 LNHDA, CDR2 SQIVND (reference sequence). This CDR3 contains 14 residues. Trimming at V came to 5 bases and at J to 7 bases, leaving 4 bases not matched to a gene. Full variable domain (remainder filled in from reference TRBV19 and TRBJ1-6): DGGITQSPKYLFRKEGQNVTLSCEQNLNHDAMYWYRQDPGQGLRLIYYSQIVNDFQKGDIAEGYSVSREKKESFPLTVTSAQKNPTAFYLCASSFGQGNSPLHFGNGTRLTVT.

In this sample, this clonotype turned up a few times. V is TRBV7-2 and J is TRBJ2-5, with 14 nucleotides matching TRBD2. Germline values: CDR1 SGHTA, CDR2 FQGNSA. V was clipped by 5 bases and J by 1 base; unmatched bases: 9. The CDR3 loop spans 18 amino acids. The CDR3 nucleotides are TGTGCCAGCAGCCTAGGGGTGACTAGCGGGGGGGCCCAAGAGACCCAGTACTTC. Protein sequence: CASSLGVTSGGAQETQYF.

A few counts support this clonotype. The genes are TRBV27 and TRBJ2-5, with 10 bases aligning to TRBD2. Losses at the gene ends were 1 base for V and 5 bases for J; bases not matched to a gene: 7. Germline CDR1 and CDR2: MNHEY and SMNVEV (reference sequence). The CDR3 has 16 residues. CDR3 sequence reads: CASSLLSSGSGETQYF. The CDR3 DNA sequence: TGTGCCAGCAGTTTATTGTCTAGCGGGAGTGGGGAGACCCAGTACTTC.

In this sample, this clonotype turned up many times. This rearrangement joins TRBV20-1 to TRBJ2-3; unclear D gene. Trimming left V 6 bases short and J 1 base short, with 5 bases between. CDR1 is DFQATT and CDR2 is SNEGSKA in the germline V gene (reference sequence). This CDR3 has 11 residues. CDR3 DNA sequence: TGCAGTGCCCCCGGCACAGATACGCAGTATTTT. Its protein product is CSAPGTDTQYF.

The chain combines TRBV9 with TRBJ2-6; D remains unclear. The length of the CDR3 is 15 residues. The V gene's germline CDR1 is SGDLS and CDR2 YYNGEE. Trimming removed 3 bases from V and 5 bases from J, with 12 bases in between. The CDR3 region has the DNA TGTGCCAGCAGCGCAGGTTCTCTGAGGGCCAACGTCCTGACTTTC. Translated: CASSAGSLRANVLTF.